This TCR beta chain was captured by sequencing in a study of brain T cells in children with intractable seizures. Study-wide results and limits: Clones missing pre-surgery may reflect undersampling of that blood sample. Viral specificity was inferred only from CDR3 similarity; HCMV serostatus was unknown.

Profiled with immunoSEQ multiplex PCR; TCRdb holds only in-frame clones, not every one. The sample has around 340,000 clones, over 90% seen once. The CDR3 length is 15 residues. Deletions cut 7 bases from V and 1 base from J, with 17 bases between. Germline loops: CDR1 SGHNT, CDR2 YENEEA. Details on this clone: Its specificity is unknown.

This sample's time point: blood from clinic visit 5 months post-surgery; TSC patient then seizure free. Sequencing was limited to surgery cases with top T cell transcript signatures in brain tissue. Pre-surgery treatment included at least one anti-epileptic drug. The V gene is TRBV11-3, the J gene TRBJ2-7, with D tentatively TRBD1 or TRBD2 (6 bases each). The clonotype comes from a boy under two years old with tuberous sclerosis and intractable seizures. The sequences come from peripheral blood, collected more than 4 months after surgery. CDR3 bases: TGTGCCAGCACCCTGAGAGGGGGGTATTCCTACGAGCAGTACTTC. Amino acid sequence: CASTLRGGYSYEQYF.